The subject of this entry is one TCR beta chain. Antigen: not known. Trimming cost V 3 bases and J 4 bases, with 12 bases left between them. Per germline, CDR1 MDHEN and CDR2 SYDVKM. This CDR3 region has 14 residues. The sample belongs to a study of T cell responses to AZD1222 COVID-19 vaccine. General observations from the study: At baseline, seropositivity was found in only 5 to 7 AZD1222 recipients. The study found vaccine-associated CD4 TCRs spanning spike, dominant at 160-218 and 743-854.

Profiling relied on immunoSEQ multiplex PCR, and the TCRdb table lists in-frame clones only, not all of them. This sample yields 150,000 or so clones, of which 88% are seen a single time; more than 5.5% belongs to the top ten. The sequence came from an adult in good health. The rearrangement links TRBV28 to TRBJ2-5, with D tentatively TRBD1 or TRBD2 (5 bases each). Sequencing was performed on peripheral blood, taken on day 0 of AZD1222 vaccination. This CDR3 is CASSFRRQGETQYF. The CDR3 bases are TGTGCCAGCAGTTTTAGGAGGCAGGGAGAGACCCAGTACTTC. Based on the CDR3 plus reference TRBV28 and TRBJ2-5, the full variable domain is DVKVTQSSRYLVKRTGEKVFLECVQDMDHENMFWYRQDPGLGLRLIYFSYDVKMKEKGDIPEGYSVSREKKERFSLILESASTNQTSMYLCASSFRRQGETQYFGPGTRLLVL.